Following are 22 T cell receptor beta chains from one sample sequenced in a study of blood T cell repertoires in COVID-19. The protocol was immunoSEQ multiplex PCR, while the TCRdb copy is restricted to in-frame clones and leaves out a portion. The table has some 150,000 clones, approximately 86% seen once. Source material: peripheral blood. These receptors were obtained from a woman aged 50 to 65 with acute or convalescent COVID-19.

This chain joins TRBV11-3 and TRBJ2-7, with D unresolved. Trimming pared 1 base from V and 3 bases from J, leaving 4 bases between. Germline lookup yields CDR1 SGHNT and CDR2 YENEEA. This CDR3 region has 12 residues. CDR3: CASSLGLYEQYF. The CDR3 nucleotides are TGTGCCAGCAGCTTAGGGCTCTACGAGCAGTACTTC.

The chain recombines TRBV6-2 or TRBV6-3 with TRBJ2-7; 7 nucleotides agree with TRBD1. V lost 5 bases, J lost 3 bases, and 7 bases stayed unmatched. This CDR3 is built from 14 residues. In germline, CDR1 is MNHEY, CDR2 SVGEGT. CDR3 bases: TGTGCCAGCAGTAACCGGGACAGAGACTACGAGCAGTACTTC. It yields the protein CASSNRDRDYEQYF.

The V call is TRBV7-2, the J call TRBJ1-1; a weak D match, TRBD1 (5 bases). V was shortened by 5 bases and J by 1 base, with 11 bases between the two germline ends. This CDR3 contains 14 residues. Per germline, CDR1 SGHTA and CDR2 FQGNSA. The CDR3: CASSREGTNTEAFF. In nucleotides, the CDR3 is TGTGCCAGCAGCCGGGAGGGGACGAACACTGAAGCTTTCTTT.

The chain has TRBV24-1 and TRBJ1-2; D unclear. Germline V gene sequence: CDR1 KGHDR, CDR2 SFDVKD. Trimming took 3 bases from V and 4 from J, leaving 11 bases between them. This CDR3 is 14 amino acids long. CDR3 protein: CATSDAPGGYGYTF. The CDR3 region has the DNA TGTGCCACCAGTGATGCCCCGGGAGGCTATGGCTACACCTTC.

The chain employs TRBV24-1 and TRBJ2-7, with D possibly being TRBD1 (5 bases). V lost 3 bases and J lost 3, with 5 bases in between. CDR3 size: 12 residues. Germline lookup yields CDR1 KGHDR and CDR2 SFDVKD. The CDR3 region is CATSDDSYEQYF. CDR3 in DNA: TGTGCCACCAGTGATGACAGCTACGAGCAGTACTTC.

The V call is TRBV7-8, the J call TRBJ2-5; possibly TRBD1 for D (6 bases). The germline V gene has CDR1 SGHVS and CDR2 FQNEAQ. This CDR3 contains 14 residues. Trimming shortened V by 6 bases and J by 2 bases, and 13 bases separated the two germline ends. The CDR3 here is CASRGGWGQETQYF. The CDR3, as DNA: TGTGCCAGCAGAGGGGGATGGGGACAAGAGACCCAGTACTTC.

The chain joins TRBV11-2 to TRBJ2-1; 15 nucleotides line up with TRBD2. Trimming took 4 bases from V and 4 from J; bases not matched to a gene: 5. Germline V gene lookup returns CDR1 SGHAT and CDR2 FQNNGV. CDR3 size: 17 residues. CDR3 DNA: TGTGCCAGCAGCTCCCTAGGACTAGCGGGAGGGTACAATGAGCAGTTCTTC. It encodes CASSSLGLAGGYNEQFF.

This chain uses TRBV24-1 with TRBJ1-4, with D unresolved. The germline CDR1 and CDR2 sequences are KGHDR and SFDVKD. V dropped 4 bases and J dropped 6 bases, with 5 bases sitting between them. This CDR3 has 12 residues. CDR3 in amino acids: CATSDYDEKLFF. For the CDR3, the DNA is TGTGCCACCAGTGACTACGATGAAAAACTGTTTTTT.

J is TRBJ1-2 and V is TRBV7-9, with D possibly matching TRBD1 (6 bases). CDR1 is SEHNR, CDR2 FQNEAQ, per germline (reference sequence). V lost 6 bases and J 6 bases, leaving 14 bases between the germline ends. The CDR3 has 13 residues. The DNA for the CDR3 is TGTGCCAGCAGTTCACAGGGTATTGATGGCTACACCTTC. This translates into CASSSQGIDGYTF. The full variable domain, rest sourced from reference TRBV7-9 and TRBJ1-2, is DTGVSQNPRHKITKRGQNVTFRCDPISEHNRLYWYRQTLGQGPEFLTYFQNEAQLEKSRLLSDRFSAERPKGSFSTLEIQRTEQGDSAMYLCASSSQGIDGYTFGSGTRLTVV.

DNA of the CDR3: TGTGCCTGGAGGGTCAGGTCAAATTCACCCCTCCACTTT. Protein sequence: CAWRVRSNSPLHF. The chain carries TRBV30 and TRBJ1-6; D not resolved. CDR1 is GTSNPN, CDR2 SVGIG, per germline (reference sequence). V gave up 3 bases and J gave up 7 bases, with 10 bases separating them. This CDR3 is built from 13 residues.

This chain connects TRBV4-1 to TRBJ1-1, with a possible D match to TRBD1 (6 bases). V shed 8 bases and J shed 3 bases, with 10 bases lying between them. This CDR3 contains 12 residues. CDR1 is MGHRA and CDR2 is YSYEKL in the germline V gene. The CDR3 sequence: CASEGGDTEAFF. DNA of the CDR3: TGCGCCAGCGAAGGGGGGGACACTGAAGCTTTCTTT.

The chain joins TRBV6-5 to TRBJ2-7; 12 bases are shared with TRBD2. CDR3 length: 13 amino acids. V was clipped by 6 bases and J by 6 bases; unmatched bases: 3. Per germline, CDR1 MNHEY and CDR2 SVGAGI. CDR3 nucleotides: TGTGCCAGCAGGTCTAGCGGGAGGGGCGAGCAGTACTTC. It is translated as CASRSSGRGEQYF.

The CDR3 sequence: CASSLYRGEYEQYF. In DNA, the CDR3 is TGCGCCAGCAGCTTGTACAGGGGTGAGTACGAGCAGTACTTC. This sequence joins TRBV5-1 and TRBJ2-7, with 7 bases matching TRBD1. Germline lookup yields CDR1 SGHRS and CDR2 YFSETQ. The trim removed 1 base at V and 4 bases at J, leaving 5 bases unmatched. The CDR3 is made up of 14 amino acids. Combining the CDR3 with reference TRBV5-1 and TRBJ2-7 gives the whole variable domain KAGVTQTPRYLIKTRGQQVTLSCSPISGHRSVSWYQQTPGQGLQFLFEYFSETQRNKGNFPGRFSGRQFSNSRSEMNVSTLELGDSALYLCASSLYRGEYEQYFGPGTRLTVT.

The rearrangement joins TRBV6-2 or TRBV6-3 to TRBJ1-1, with unresolved D. V lost 0 bases and J 0 bases, leaving 8 bases between the germline ends. The germline V gene has CDR1 MNHEY and CDR2 SVGEGT. The CDR3 runs 15 residues. The CDR3, as DNA: TGTGCCAGCAGTTACTCTCGGGGTGTGAACACTGAAGCTTTCTTT. This gives the protein CASSYSRGVNTEAFF.

The gene calls are TRBV25-1 and TRBJ1-4; D remains ambiguous. V lost 10 bases to trimming and J lost 0 bases, with 12 bases between them. Germline CDR1 MGHDK, CDR2 SYGVNS. The CDR3 runs to 14 residues. The CDR3 DNA reads as TGTGCCACCACCCGAGGCGCAACTAATGAAAAACTGTTTTTT. This translates into CATTRGATNEKLFF.

The chain combines TRBV6-6 with TRBJ2-3; 10 bases align to TRBD2. CDR1 is MNHNY and CDR2 is SVGAGI in the germline V gene (reference sequence). Trimming at V came to 2 bases and at J to 5 bases, leaving 7 bases not matched to a gene. This CDR3 is 16 amino acids long. The CDR3 spells CASSYGLAGVVDTQYF. CDR3 coding DNA: TGTGCCAGCAGTTACGGGCTAGCGGGAGTTGTAGATACGCAGTATTTT.

As DNA, the CDR3 is TGCAGCGTCCGGACAGGGGGCCACAATGAGCAGTTCTTC. It codes for CSVRTGGHNEQFF. This chain joins TRBV29-1 and TRBJ2-1; 11 bases are a match to TRBD1. Germline loops: CDR1 SQVTM, CDR2 ANQGSEA. V lost 6 bases and J lost 5; bases outside the gene matches: 3. CDR3 length equals 13 residues.

The V gene is TRBV19, the J gene TRBJ1-1; no definite D call. The CDR3 totals 15 residues. V was trimmed by 2 bases and J by 1 base, leaving 11 bases between them. Germline V gene data show CDR1 as LNHDA and CDR2 as SQIVND (reference sequence). This CDR3 reads CASSISPTGNTEAFF. The CDR3 nucleotides read TGTGCCAGTAGTATATCCCCGACGGGGAACACTGAAGCTTTCTTT.

The chain uses TRBV6-6 and TRBJ2-1; the match to TRBD2 covers 10 bases. V gave up 7 bases and J gave up 4 bases; unmatched junction bases: 4. In germline, CDR1 is MNHNY, CDR2 SVGAGI (reference sequence). This CDR3 has 14 amino acids. DNA of the CDR3: TGTGCCAGCAACTTACTAGCGGGATACAATGAGCAGTTCTTC. This codes for CASNLLAGYNEQFF.

V is TRBV7-9 and J is TRBJ1-5; TRBD1 might be the D (5 bases). The germline V gene has CDR1 SEHNR and CDR2 FQNEAQ (reference sequence). This CDR3 region has 14 residues. The ends were cut back, 1 base at V and 5 bases at J, with 9 bases in the middle. The CDR3 sequence is CASSLEGGDQPQHF. CDR3 DNA: TGTGCCAGCAGCTTAGAGGGAGGGGATCAGCCCCAGCATTTT.

This clone was detected once. This chain uses TRBV7-9 with TRBJ1-5, with D hard to call. CDR3 length: 15 residues. Germline V gives CDR1 SEHNR, CDR2 FQNEAQ (reference sequence). Trimming stripped 7 bases from V and 0 bases from J, with 13 bases between. The CDR3 region is CASIPQTVSNQPQHF. In DNA, the CDR3 is TGTGCCAGCATACCCCAAACGGTTAGCAATCAGCCCCAGCATTTT.

The chain has TRBV19 and TRBJ1-2, with D unresolved. Germline V gives CDR1 LNHDA, CDR2 SQIVND (reference sequence). The V and J ends lost 5 bases and 0 bases respectively, with 10 bases between them. There are 14 residues in the CDR3. DNA for the CDR3: TGTGCCAGTAGTCGAGGAGGATCTAACTATGGCTACACCTTC. It codes for CASSRGGSNYGYTF. Supplemented by reference TRBV19 and TRBJ1-2, the full variable domain reads DGGITQSPKYLFRKEGQNVTLSCEQNLNHDAMYWYRQDPGQGLRLIYYSQIVNDFQKGDIAEGYSVSREKKESFPLTVTSAQKNPTAFYLCASSRGGSNYGYTFGSGTRLTVV.